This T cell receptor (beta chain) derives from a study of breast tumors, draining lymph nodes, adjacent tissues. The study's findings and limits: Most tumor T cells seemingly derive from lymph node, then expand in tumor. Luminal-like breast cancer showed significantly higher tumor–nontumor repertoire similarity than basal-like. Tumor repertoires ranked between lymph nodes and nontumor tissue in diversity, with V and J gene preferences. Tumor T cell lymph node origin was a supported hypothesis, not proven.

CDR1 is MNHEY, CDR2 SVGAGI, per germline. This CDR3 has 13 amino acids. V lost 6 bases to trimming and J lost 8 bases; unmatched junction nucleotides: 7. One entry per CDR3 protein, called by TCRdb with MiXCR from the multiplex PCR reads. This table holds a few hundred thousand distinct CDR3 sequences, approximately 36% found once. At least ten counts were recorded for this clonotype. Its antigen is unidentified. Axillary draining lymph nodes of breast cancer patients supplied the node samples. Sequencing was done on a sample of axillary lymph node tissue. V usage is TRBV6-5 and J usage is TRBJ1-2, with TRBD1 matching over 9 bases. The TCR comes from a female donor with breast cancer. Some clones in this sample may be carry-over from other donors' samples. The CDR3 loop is CASRAGTGRGYTF. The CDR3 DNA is TGTGCCAGCAGAGCCGGGACAGGGAGGGGCTACACCTTC.